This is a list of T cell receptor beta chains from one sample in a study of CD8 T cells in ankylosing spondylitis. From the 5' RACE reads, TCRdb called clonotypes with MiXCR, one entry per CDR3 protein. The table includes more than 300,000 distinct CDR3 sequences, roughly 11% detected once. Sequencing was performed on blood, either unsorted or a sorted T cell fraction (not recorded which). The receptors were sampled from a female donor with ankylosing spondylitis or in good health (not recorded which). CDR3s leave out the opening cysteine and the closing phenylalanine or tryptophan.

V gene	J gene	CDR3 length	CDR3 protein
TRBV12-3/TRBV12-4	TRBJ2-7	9	ASSRGLEQY
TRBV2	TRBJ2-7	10	ASSRQAHEQY
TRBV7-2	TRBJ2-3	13	ASSLGGGGADTQY
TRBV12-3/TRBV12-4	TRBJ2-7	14	ASSSSRSSHSYEQY
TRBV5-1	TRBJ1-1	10	ASSLQGNGAF
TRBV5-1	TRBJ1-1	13	ASSTSTGSGTEAF
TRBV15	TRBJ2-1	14	ATSSMRAGAYNEQF
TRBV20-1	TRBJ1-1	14	SARGGASIRVTEAF
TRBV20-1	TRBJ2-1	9	SAIITAERF
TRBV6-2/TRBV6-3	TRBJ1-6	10	ASRLFNSPLH
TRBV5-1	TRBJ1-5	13	ASSQTGADNQPQH
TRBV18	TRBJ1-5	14	ASSPQTRLGNQPQH